These T cell receptor beta chains were read from a single sample in a study of blood T cell repertoires in COVID-19. Only in-frame clones appear in the TCRdb table, and some are missing; sequencing was by immunoSEQ multiplex PCR. This sample has 120,000 to 150,000 clones, with around nine tenths found just once. The material sequenced was peripheral blood. The receptors derive from a human donor in a cohort sampled during active COVID-19. The CDR3 runs from the conserved cysteine through the conserved F or W. The D gene is left open where the match is weak. Clone size is shown for a subset of rows, as once, few, many or a class of expanded clone.

D gene	clone size	J gene	V gene	CDR3 protein	CDR3 DNA
.	.	TRBJ2-5	TRBV7-9	CASVTGQETQYF	TGTGCCAGCGTCACAGGGCAAGAGACCCAGTACTTC
.	.	TRBJ1-1	TRBV5-6	CASRAGMNTEAFF	TGTGCCAGCAGAGCGGGCATGAACACTGAAGCTTTCTTT
TRBD1	.	TRBJ1-1	TRBV29-1	CSAYKTDRGGTEAFF	TGCAGCGCTTATAAAACGGACAGGGGCGGCACTGAAGCTTTCTTT
TRBD1	.	TRBJ2-7	TRBV4-1	CASSQGPPGQGYEQYF	TGCGCCAGCAGCCAAGGGCCCCCGGGACAGGGCTACGAGCAGTACTTC
.	.	TRBJ1-5	TRBV19	CASSVWGQGNNQPQHF	TGTGCCAGTAGTGTGTGGGGACAAGGTAACAATCAGCCCCAGCATTTT
.	.	TRBJ1-1	TRBV5-6	CASSPRYSGAEAFF	TGTGCCAGCAGTCCGCGGTACAGCGGGGCTGAAGCTTTCTTT
.	.	TRBJ2-7	TRBV5-3	CARTVTGIRYEQYF	TGTGCCAGAACTGTCACAGGGATCCGCTACGAGCAGTACTTC
.	.	TRBJ2-1	TRBV19	CASSASEINEQFF	TGTGCCAGTAGTGCTTCCGAGATCAATGAGCAGTTCTTC
TRBD1	few	TRBJ1-3	TRBV6-6	CASRDRGGNTIYF	TGTGCCAGCAGGGACAGGGGTGGAAACACCATATATTTT
TRBD1	.	TRBJ2-7	TRBV27	CASSLDRGSYEQYF	TGTGCCAGCAGTTTAGACAGGGGGTCCTACGAGCAGTACTTC
TRBD1	.	TRBJ2-7	TRBV28	CASSSPGQNYEQYF	TGTGCCAGCAGTTCTCCGGGACAGAACTACGAGCAGTACTTC
.	.	TRBJ2-1	TRBV5-1	CASSPLAVLPGNEQFF	TGCGCCAGCAGCCCTTTAGCGGTTCTACCGGGGAATGAGCAGTTCTTC
.	.	TRBJ1-5	TRBV6-4	CASSDVETVENQPQHF	TGTGCCAGCAGTGACGTCGAGACAGTGGAGAATCAGCCCCAGCATTTT
TRBD1	.	TRBJ1-2	TRBV24-1	CATSDTGTGWSREGYTF	TGTGCCACCAGTGATACCGGGACAGGGTGGAGTAGGGAAGGCTACACCTTC
TRBD1	.	TRBJ2-7	TRBV14	CASSHTTGVYEQYF	TGTGCCAGCAGCCACACGACAGGGGTCTACGAGCAGTACTTC
.	.	TRBJ1-2	TRBV28	CASSPPRGYGYTF	TGTGCCAGCAGTCCCCCCCGGGGCTATGGCTACACCTTC
TRBD2	many	TRBJ2-1	TRBV6-1	CASSEGTAGGLQFF	TGTGCCAGCAGTGAGGGGACCGCCGGGGGGTTGCAGTTCTTC
.	.	TRBJ1-5	TRBV7-8	CASSPLDRTSPQHF	TGTGCCAGCAGCCCTCTAGATCGTACAAGTCCCCAGCATTTT
TRBD1	.	TRBJ2-7	TRBV5-1	CASSLATGGSYEQYF	TGCGCCAGCAGCTTGGCGACAGGGGGCTCCTACGAGCAGTACTTC
.	.	TRBJ2-6	TRBV9	CASADGRAGGISGANVLTF	TGTGCCAGCGCCGACGGTCGGGCCGGAGGTATATCTGGGGCCAACGTCCTGACTTTC
.	.	TRBJ2-5	TRBV19	CASSVGGRRETQYF	TGTGCCAGTAGCGTCGGGGGGCGCAGAGAGACCCAGTACTTC
TRBD1	few	TRBJ1-5	TRBV11-2	CASSPTGQGGGNQPQHF	TGTGCCAGCAGCCCCACCGGACAGGGAGGGGGCAATCAGCCCCAGCATTTT
TRBD2	.	TRBJ2-1	TRBV10-3	CAISESLSSGNYEQFF	TGTGCCATCAGTGAGTCTTTATCTAGCGGGAATTATGAGCAGTTCTTC
TRBD2	.	TRBJ2-3	TRBV7-2	CASSLRLAGGYTDTQYF	TGTGCCAGCAGCCTCCGACTAGCGGGAGGCTACACAGATACGCAGTATTTT
.	.	TRBJ2-3	TRBV27	CASSFRESTDTQYF	TGTGCCAGCAGCTTTAGGGAGAGCACAGATACGCAGTATTTT
.	.	TRBJ1-2	TRBV2	CASSMITRGRDGYTF	TGTGCCAGCAGTATGATAACCAGGGGAAGGGATGGCTACACCTTC
.	.	TRBJ2-3	TRBV27	CASSEMGGADTQYF	TGTGCCAGCAGTGAGATGGGGGGTGCAGATACGCAGTATTTT
.	many	TRBJ1-4	TRBV3-1/TRBV3-2	CASSQGQTDLEKLFF	TGTGCCAGCAGCCAAGGACAGACCGATCTCGAAAAACTGTTTTTT
TRBD2	.	TRBJ2-1	TRBV10-3	CAIGRTSGNEQFF	TGTGCCATCGGACGGACTAGCGGCAATGAGCAGTTCTTC
.	.	TRBJ1-2	TRBV28	CASSLLRGGNGYTF	TGTGCCAGCAGTTTACTTCGGGGGGGGAATGGCTACACCTTC
.	few	TRBJ2-7	TRBV29-1	CSVVSGLGGIYEQYF	TGCAGCGTTGTATCCGGGCTAGGGGGAATCTACGAGCAGTACTTC
TRBD1	.	TRBJ1-2	TRBV19	CASSIYPGQAWDGYTF	TGTGCCAGTAGTATTTACCCTGGACAGGCCTGGGATGGCTACACCTTC
.	.	TRBJ1-1	TRBV28	CASSLSRVILRIEAFF	TGTGCCAGCAGTTTATCACGGGTGATCCTGAGGATTGAAGCTTTCTTT
.	.	TRBJ1-1	TRBV19	CASTAGGAGTEAFF	TGTGCCAGTACTGCGGGGGGGGCCGGCACTGAAGCTTTCTTT
TRBD1	.	TRBJ2-3	TRBV18	CASSPPGQLTDTQYF	TGTGCCAGCTCACCCCCGGGACAGCTCACAGATACGCAGTATTTT
TRBD2	.	TRBJ2-2	TRBV28	CASSLRLAGGTAGELFF	TGTGCCAGCAGTTTACGACTAGCGGGAGGGACGGCCGGGGAGCTGTTTTTT
.	.	TRBJ2-2	TRBV28	CASSVAQTTGELFF	TGTGCCAGCAGTGTCGCACAGACAACCGGGGAGCTGTTTTTT
.	.	TRBJ2-2	TRBV7-2	CASSLMREGTGELFF	TGTGCCAGCAGCTTAATGCGGGAAGGCACCGGGGAGCTGTTTTTT